The rows below give T cell receptor beta chains drawn from one sample of a study of cytomegalovirus exposure and HLA in healthy donors. Sequencing used immunoSEQ multiplex PCR; TCRdb keeps in-frame clones, though not all of them. The table lists approximately 140,000 clones. Sequencing used PBMCs. These receptors were collected from a woman between 18 and 29 years old in good health and CMV-seronegative. Both conserved end residues are part of each CDR3. D genes are given only for firm matches.

TRBJ2-3 | TRBV6-4 | TRBD2 | 16 | TGTGCCAGCAGTGACGGAGCGGGAGGGGCCACAGATACGCAGTATTTT | CASSDGAGGATDTQYF
TRBJ2-1 | TRBV6-1 | NA | 12 | TGTGCCAGCGGTAGTGCAGGGATTGAGCAGTTCTTC | CASGSAGIEQFF
TRBJ1-2 | TRBV19 | NA | 16 | TGTGCCAGTAGACGTCAGGGGAGCACTGTTAACTATGGCTACACCTTC | CASRRQGSTVNYGYTF
TRBJ2-3 | TRBV11-1 | NA | 16 | TGTGCCAGCAGCTTAGGAGGACAGCCCCACACAGATACGCAGTATTTT | CASSLGGQPHTDTQYF
TRBJ1-4 | TRBV4-3 | NA | 14 | TGCGCCAGCAGCGCAGGGGTAGCTAATGAAAAACTGTTTTTT | CASSAGVANEKLFF
TRBJ1-5 | TRBV19 | NA | 15 | TGTGCCAGTAGTATGGAGGACGCATACAATCAGCCCCAGCATTTT | CASSMEDAYNQPQHF
TRBJ1-3 | TRBV5-1 | NA | 16 | TGCGCCAGCAGCTTGAGTCAGGGGTCCAATGGAAACACCATATATTTT | CASSLSQGSNGNTIYF
TRBJ2-1 | TRBV7-3 | NA | 16 | TGTGCCAGCAGCTTAGTAATCGGACAGAACTACAATGAGCAGTTCTTC | CASSLVIGQNYNEQFF
TRBJ1-1 | TRBV4-1 | TRBD1 | 13 | TGCGCCAGCGAGGGGGCTCTGAACACTGAAGCTTTCTTT | CASEGALNTEAFF
TRBJ2-1 | TRBV19 | NA | 13 | TGTGCCAGTAGTATGTCCGCCTACAATGAGCAGTTCTTC | CASSMSAYNEQFF
TRBJ2-5 | TRBV5-8 | TRBD2 | 16 | TGTGCCAGCAGCCCCCGGGGACTAGCGGTAAAAGAGACCCAGTACTTC | CASSPRGLAVKETQYF
TRBJ1-5 | TRBV10-3 | NA | 15 | TGTGCCACGAAGGCGAGGGATGGGAGCAATCAGCCCCAGCATTTT | CATKARDGSNQPQHF
TRBJ2-2 | TRBV7-3 | NA | 16 | TGTGCCAGCAGCCCCCCCGGAGTTGGGAGCACCGGGGAGCTGTTTTTT | CASSPPGVGSTGELFF
TRBJ2-3 | TRBV4-1 | NA | 15 | TGCGCCAGCAGCCAAGGGCGGAGTTGGACAGATACGCAGTATTTT | CASSQGRSWTDTQYF
TRBJ2-1 | TRBV9 | TRBD2 | 12 | TGTGCCAGCAGCGTGGAGCGGGGTGAGCAGTTCTTC | CASSVERGEQFF
TRBJ2-5 | TRBV6-1 | TRBD1 | 14 | TGTGCCAGCAGCCTTGGGACAGGGTGGGAGACCCAGTACTTC | CASSLGTGWETQYF
TRBJ2-1 | TRBV5-4 | TRBD2 | 16 | TGTGCCAGCAGCCCTCGGTATAGCGGGAGTGGTGGTGAGCAGTTCTTC | CASSPRYSGSGGEQFF
TRBJ2-3 | TRBV29-1 | NA | 12 | TGCAGCGTCGACTCAGCCGCAGATACGCAGTATTTT | CSVDSAADTQYF
TRBJ2-7 | TRBV5-8 | NA | 15 | TGTGCCAGCAGCGCGGGGAAGGCCAGTACCTACGAGCAGTACTTC | CASSAGKASTYEQYF
TRBJ2-1 | TRBV19 | NA | 13 | TGTGCCAGTAGTTCCCTTCGTCGGGAGCTTGAGTTCTTC | CASSSLRRELEFF
TRBJ1-5 | TRBV5-6 | TRBD1 | 19 | TGTGCCAGCAGCTTAGGCCCTCCAGGGGGCGTCATGAGCAATCAGCCCCAGCATTTT | CASSLGPPGGVMSNQPQHF
TRBJ1-4 | TRBV19 | TRBD1 | 15 | TGTGCCAGTACCAACTATGACAGGGTGGATGAAAAACTGTTTTTT | CASTNYDRVDEKLFF
TRBJ1-1 | TRBV9 | NA | 14 | TGTGCCAGCAGCGTAGACCAGGGGCAAACTGAAGCTTTCTTT | CASSVDQGQTEAFF
TRBJ2-1 | TRBV14 | TRBD2 | 13 | TGTGCCAGCAGCCAAGACCTAAGCGGGAGACAGTTCTTC | CASSQDLSGRQFF
TRBJ2-3 | TRBV2 | TRBD2 | 17 | TGTGCCAGCAGGGTGGGTCTAGCGGGCGCTAGCACAGATACGCAGTATTTT | CASRVGLAGASTDTQYF
TRBJ1-6 | TRBV2 | NA | 12 | TGTGCCAGCCTCCACCAACAGGGTCCCCTCCACTTT | CASLHQQGPLHF
TRBJ2-3 | TRBV4-1 | TRBD2 | 16 | TGCGCCAGCAGGTCGATTCTAGCGGGAAGGCCAGATACGCAGTATTTT | CASRSILAGRPDTQYF
TRBJ2-1 | TRBV7-3 | TRBD2 | 17 | TGTGCCAGCAGCGCGAGGGTTGCGGGAGGGCCCGGAGATGAGCAGTTCTTC | CASSARVAGGPGDEQFF
TRBJ1-5 | TRBV9 | NA | 13 | TGTGCCAGCAGCACAGGTAGCAATCAGCCCCAGCATTTT | CASSTGSNQPQHF
TRBJ1-3 | TRBV30 | NA | 15 | TGTGCCTGGAGGCCTGCTCCGTCGGGTGGAAACACCATATATTTT | CAWRPAPSGGNTIYF
TRBJ2-5 | TRBV6-5 | TRBD1 | 15 | TGTGCCAGCACAAAGCGGGGACAGGGTGGGGAGACCCAGTACTTC | CASTKRGQGGETQYF
TRBJ2-7 | TRBV9 | TRBD1 | 15 | TGTGCCAGCAGCGTAGGACAGGGGGCCTTCTACGAGCAGTACTTC | CASSVGQGAFYEQYF
TRBJ2-5 | TRBV6-6 | TRBD1 | 16 | TGTGCCAGCAGTAACACACAGGGGGCTACGGAAGAGACCCAGTACTTC | CASSNTQGATEETQYF
TRBJ1-2 | TRBV5-5 | NA | 13 | TGTGCCAGCAGCTTGGATTATGAGGTTGGCTACACCTTC | CASSLDYEVGYTF
TRBJ2-1 | TRBV7-9 | TRBD2 | 16 | TGTGCCAGCAGCCCGACTAGCGGGGGGCTCTACAATGAGCAGTTCTTC | CASSPTSGGLYNEQFF
TRBJ2-7 | TRBV25-1 | NA | 14 | TGTGCCAGCAGTGAAGACAGGTTTGGCTACGAGCAGTACTTC | CASSEDRFGYEQYF
TRBJ1-1 | TRBV14 | NA | 14 | TGTGCCAGCAGGTTCGCAGGGATGAACACTGAAGCTTTCTTT | CASRFAGMNTEAFF
TRBJ2-2 | TRBV4-1 | TRBD2 | 16 | TGCGCCAGCAGCCAAGCGAGCGGGGCGAACACCGGGGAGCTATTTTTT | CASSQASGANTGELFF
TRBJ2-1 | TRBV14 | TRBD2 | 16 | TGTGCCAGCAGCCAAAAGTGGGCGGGAGTAGTATATGAGCAGTTCTTC | CASSQKWAGVVYEQFF
TRBJ2-5 | TRBV6-1 | TRBD1 | 14 | TGTGCCAGCAGTCCGGGACAGGGACAAGAGACCCAGTACTTC | CASSPGQGQETQYF
TRBJ1-5 | TRBV18 | NA | 14 | TGTGCCAGCTCACCACCAAGGGTTCAGGGGCCCCAGCATTTT | CASSPPRVQGPQHF
TRBJ2-1 | TRBV5-1 | TRBD2 | 17 | TGCGCCAGCAGCCATACTAGCGGGATAGCTTCCTACAATGAGCAGTTCTTC | CASSHTSGIASYNEQFF
TRBJ2-2 | TRBV7-3 | TRBD1 | 17 | TGTGCCAGCAGCTTAAGCTTCTGGGACAGTAGGACCGGGGAGCTGTTTTTT | CASSLSFWDSRTGELFF
TRBJ2-1 | TRBV27 | TRBD2 | 15 | TGTGCCAGCAGTTTAGCGGGGGAGGTCTACAATGAGCAGTTCTTC | CASSLAGEVYNEQFF
TRBJ1-2 | TRBV5-8 | NA | 14 | TGTGCCAGCAGGCCGTTACAGCAATACTATGGCTACACCTTC | CASRPLQQYYGYTF
TRBJ1-5 | TRBV6-5 | NA | 14 | TGTGCCAGCAGACAGTCGTATAGCAATCAGCCCCAGCATTTT | CASRQSYSNQPQHF
TRBJ1-2 | TRBV6-1 | TRBD1 | 17 | TGTGCCAGCAGTGAATGGGGGGCAGGGGGGCTAGGGTATGGCTACACCTTC | CASSEWGAGGLGYGYTF